This T cell receptor beta chain appears in the sequencing data of a study of cytomegalovirus exposure and HLA in healthy donors. Study-wide points: High specificity and sensitivity for cytomegalovirus status were reported for the classifier.

Turning to this clone: Its antigen is currently unknown.

This CDR3 is 15 amino acids long. After removal of 4 bases from V and 4 bases from J, the junction contained 9 bases not matched to a gene. Germline V gene data show CDR1 as KGHSH and CDR2 as LQKENI. The PCR was carried out with 60 Vbeta primers and 13 Jbeta primers. Generated by immunoSEQ multiplex PCR, the TCRdb table keeps only in-frame clones and is missing some. The table lists about 120,000 clones, about 80% of them singletons. Sequencing was carried out using PBMCs. The sequence was collected from a female donor in good health and CMV-seropositive. The V call is TRBV18, the J call TRBJ1-2; 7 bases match TRBD1. This CDR3 is CASSLLRDSLYGYTF. The CDR3 DNA reads as TGTGCCAGCTCACTACTCCGGGACAGTCTCTATGGCTACACCTTC.